Below, one TCR beta chain is given with its context. Its antigen is undetermined. The sample comes from a study of T-cell reconstitution after alpha-beta-depleted transplantation in children. Points from the study as a whole: Reportedly, roughly two months post-transplant, alpha-beta T cells arose from several hundred expanded graft clones. After transplant, high TCRbeta diversity at day 60 in some patients arose from surviving recipient T cells and thymic progenitors. At the one-year point after transplant, T-cell counts and TCRbeta diversity were found to come mostly from T cells that had been newly produced.

TCRbeta library preparation incorporated unique molecular identifiers. TCRdb reprocessed the PCR reads with MiXCR, giving one entry per CDR3 protein. Here the sample spans around 300,000 distinct CDR3 sequences, around 9.1% being singletons. Germline CDR1 SGHNT, CDR2 YENEEA. The V and J ends lost 1 base and 0 bases respectively, with 13 bases between them. This CDR3 region has 16 residues. The source of this sequence is a boy younger than two with acute myeloid leukemia, due to receive a stem cell transplant. The chain couples TRBV11-3 to TRBJ2-7; D gene uncertain. The sample here was PBMCs, taken before TCRalphabeta/CD19-depleted stem cell transplant. The CDR3 sequence: CASSLVWTISSYEQYF. Here the CDR3 DNA reads TGTGCCAGCAGCTTAGTTTGGACCATTAGCTCCTACGAGCAGTACTTC. Using reference TRBV11-3 and TRBJ2-7 for the parts outside the CDR3, the full variable domain is EAGVVQSPRYKIIEKKQPVAFWCNPISGHNTLYWYLQNLGQGPELLIRYENEEAVDDSQLPKDRFSAERLKGVDSTLKIQPAELGDSAVYLCASSLVWTISSYEQYFGPGTRLTVT.